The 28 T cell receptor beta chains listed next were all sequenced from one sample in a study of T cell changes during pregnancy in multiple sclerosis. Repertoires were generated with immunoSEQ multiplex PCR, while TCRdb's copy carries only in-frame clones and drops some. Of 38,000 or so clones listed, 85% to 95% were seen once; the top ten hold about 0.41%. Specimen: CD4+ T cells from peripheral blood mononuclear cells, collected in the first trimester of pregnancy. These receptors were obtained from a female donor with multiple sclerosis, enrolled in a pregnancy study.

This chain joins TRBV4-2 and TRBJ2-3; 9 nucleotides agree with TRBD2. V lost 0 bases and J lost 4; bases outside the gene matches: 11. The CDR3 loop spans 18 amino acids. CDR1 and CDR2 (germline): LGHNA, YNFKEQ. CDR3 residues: CASSQDPLAGAGADTQYF. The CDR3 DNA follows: TGTGCCAGCAGCCAAGATCCATTAGCGGGAGCTGGAGCAGATACGCAGTATTTT.

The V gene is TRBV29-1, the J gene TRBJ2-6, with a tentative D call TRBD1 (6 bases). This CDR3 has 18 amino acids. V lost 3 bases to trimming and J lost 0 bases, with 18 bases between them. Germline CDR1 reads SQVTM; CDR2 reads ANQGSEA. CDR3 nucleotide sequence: TGCAGCGTTGAGTCTTCGACAGGTCCCTCCTCTGGGGCCAACGTCCTGACTTTC. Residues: CSVESSTGPSSGANVLTF.

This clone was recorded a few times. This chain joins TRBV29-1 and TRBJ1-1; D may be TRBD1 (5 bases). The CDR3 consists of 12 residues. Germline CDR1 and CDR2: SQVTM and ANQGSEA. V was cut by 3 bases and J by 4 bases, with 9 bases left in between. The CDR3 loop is CSVDREGTEAFF. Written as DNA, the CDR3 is TGCAGCGTTGACAGGGAGGGCACTGAAGCTTTCTTT.

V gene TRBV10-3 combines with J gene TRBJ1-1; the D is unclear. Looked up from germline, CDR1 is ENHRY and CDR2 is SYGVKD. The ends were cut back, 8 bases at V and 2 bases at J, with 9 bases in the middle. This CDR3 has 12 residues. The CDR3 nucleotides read TGTGCCATCGCTCGGTCAAACACTGAAGCTTTCTTT. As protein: CAIARSNTEAFF.

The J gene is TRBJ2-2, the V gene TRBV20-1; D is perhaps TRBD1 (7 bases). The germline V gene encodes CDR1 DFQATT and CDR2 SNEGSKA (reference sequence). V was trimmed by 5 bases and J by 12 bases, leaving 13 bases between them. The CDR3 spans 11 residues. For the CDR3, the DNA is TGCAGTGCTGAGGACAGGACTAAGCTGTTTTTT. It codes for CSAEDRTKLFF.

DNA of the CDR3: TGCAGCGTTGAACGGCAGGCCCCGAACATTCAGTACTTC. Translated, it gives CSVERQAPNIQYF. The rearrangement joins TRBV29-1 to TRBJ2-4, with unresolved D. This CDR3 contains 13 residues. Germline CDR1 reads SQVTM; CDR2 reads ANQGSEA. V was shortened by 2 bases and J by 7 bases, with 12 bases between the two germline ends.

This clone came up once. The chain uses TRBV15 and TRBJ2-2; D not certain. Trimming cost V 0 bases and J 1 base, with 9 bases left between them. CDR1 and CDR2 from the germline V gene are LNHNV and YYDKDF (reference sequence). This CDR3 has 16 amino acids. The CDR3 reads CATSRDPGLNTGELFF. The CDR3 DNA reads TGTGCCACCAGCAGAGATCCAGGTTTGAACACCGGGGAGCTGTTTTTT.

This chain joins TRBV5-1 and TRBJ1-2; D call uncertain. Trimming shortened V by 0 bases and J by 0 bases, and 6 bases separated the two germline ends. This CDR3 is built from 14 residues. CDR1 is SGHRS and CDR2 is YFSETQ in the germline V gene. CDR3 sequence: CASSLERTNYGYTF. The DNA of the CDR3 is TGCGCCAGCAGCTTGGAGCGGACTAACTATGGCTACACCTTC.

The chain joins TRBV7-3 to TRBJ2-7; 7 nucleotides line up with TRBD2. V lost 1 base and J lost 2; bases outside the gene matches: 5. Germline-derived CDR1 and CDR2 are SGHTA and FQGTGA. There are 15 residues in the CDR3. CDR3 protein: CASSLMSSGTYEQYF. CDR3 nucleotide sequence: TGTGCCAGCAGCTTAATGTCTAGCGGAACCTACGAGCAGTACTTC.

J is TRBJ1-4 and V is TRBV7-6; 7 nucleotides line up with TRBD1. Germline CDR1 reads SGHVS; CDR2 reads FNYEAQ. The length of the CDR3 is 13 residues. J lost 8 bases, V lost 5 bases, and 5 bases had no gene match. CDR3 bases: TGTGCCAGCAGCAGACTACAGGGGGAAAAACTGTTTTTT. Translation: CASSRLQGEKLFF. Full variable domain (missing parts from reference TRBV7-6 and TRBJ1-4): GAGVSQSPRYKVTKRGQDVALRCDPISGHVSLYWYRQALGQGPEFLTYFNYEAQQDKSGLPNDRFSAERPEGSISTLTIQRTEQRDSAMYRCASSRLQGEKLFFGSGTQLSVL.

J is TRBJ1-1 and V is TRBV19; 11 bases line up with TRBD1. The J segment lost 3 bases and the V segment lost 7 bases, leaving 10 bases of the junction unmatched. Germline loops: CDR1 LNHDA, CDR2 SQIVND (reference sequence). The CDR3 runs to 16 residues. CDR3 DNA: TGTGCCAGTACCGGAGGACAGGGGGCTAGGTACACTGAAGCTTTCTTT. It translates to CASTGGQGARYTEAFF.

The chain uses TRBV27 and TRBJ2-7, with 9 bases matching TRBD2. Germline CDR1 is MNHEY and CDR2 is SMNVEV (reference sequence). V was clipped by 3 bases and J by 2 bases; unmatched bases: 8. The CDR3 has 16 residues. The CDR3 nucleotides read TGTGCCAGCAGTTTCCTGACTAGCGGACATCCCTACGAGCAGTACTTC. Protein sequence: CASSFLTSGHPYEQYF.

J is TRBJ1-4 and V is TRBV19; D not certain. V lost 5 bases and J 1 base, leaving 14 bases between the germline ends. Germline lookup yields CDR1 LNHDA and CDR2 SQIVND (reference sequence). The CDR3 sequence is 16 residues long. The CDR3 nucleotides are TGTGCCAGTAGTCGCAACCGACAAGTAACTAATGAAAAACTGTTTTTT. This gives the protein CASSRNRQVTNEKLFF.

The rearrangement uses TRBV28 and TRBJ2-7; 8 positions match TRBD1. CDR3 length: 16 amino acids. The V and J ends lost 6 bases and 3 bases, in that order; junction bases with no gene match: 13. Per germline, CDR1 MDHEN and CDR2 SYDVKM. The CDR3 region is CASSRLGQGIIYEQYF. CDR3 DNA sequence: TGTGCCAGCAGCCGTTTAGGACAGGGCATAATCTACGAGCAGTACTTC.

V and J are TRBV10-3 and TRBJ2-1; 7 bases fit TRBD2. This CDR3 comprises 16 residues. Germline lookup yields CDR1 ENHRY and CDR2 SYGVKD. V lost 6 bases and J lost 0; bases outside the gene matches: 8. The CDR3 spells CAIRRGRESSYNEQFF. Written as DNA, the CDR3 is TGTGCCATCAGGCGCGGGCGGGAGAGCTCCTACAATGAGCAGTTCTTC.

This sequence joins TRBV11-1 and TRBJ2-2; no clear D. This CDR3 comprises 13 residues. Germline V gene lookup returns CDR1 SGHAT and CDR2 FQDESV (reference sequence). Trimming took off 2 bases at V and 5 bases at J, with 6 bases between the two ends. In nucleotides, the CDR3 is TGTGCCAGCAGCTTAATGCAGACCGGGGAGCTGTTTTTT. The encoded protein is CASSLMQTGELFF.

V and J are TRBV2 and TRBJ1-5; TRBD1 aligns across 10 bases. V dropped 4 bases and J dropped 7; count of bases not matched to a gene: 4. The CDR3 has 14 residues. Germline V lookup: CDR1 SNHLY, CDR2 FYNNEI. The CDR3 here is CASSGTGGQQPQHF. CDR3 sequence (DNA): TGTGCCAGCAGTGGGACAGGGGGACAGCAGCCCCAGCATTTT.

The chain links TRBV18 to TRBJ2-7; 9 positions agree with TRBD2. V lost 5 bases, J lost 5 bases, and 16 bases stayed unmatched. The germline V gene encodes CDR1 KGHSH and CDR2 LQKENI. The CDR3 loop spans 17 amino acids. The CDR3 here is CASSDYPAGGRYDEQYF. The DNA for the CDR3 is TGTGCCAGCTCAGACTACCCTGCGGGAGGGCGTTATGACGAGCAGTACTTC.

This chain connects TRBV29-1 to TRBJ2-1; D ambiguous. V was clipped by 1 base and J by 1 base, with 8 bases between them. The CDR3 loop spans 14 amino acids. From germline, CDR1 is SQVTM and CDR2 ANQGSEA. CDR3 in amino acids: CSVEGLVSYNEQFF. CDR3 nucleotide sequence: TGCAGCGTTGAAGGTCTAGTATCCTACAATGAGCAGTTCTTC.

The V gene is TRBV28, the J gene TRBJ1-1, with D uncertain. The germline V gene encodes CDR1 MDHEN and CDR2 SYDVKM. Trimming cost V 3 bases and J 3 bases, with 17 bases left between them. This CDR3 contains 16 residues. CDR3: CASSFPPGSIYTEAFF. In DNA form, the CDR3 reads TGTGCCAGCAGTTTTCCCCCCGGGAGTATATACACTGAAGCTTTCTTT.

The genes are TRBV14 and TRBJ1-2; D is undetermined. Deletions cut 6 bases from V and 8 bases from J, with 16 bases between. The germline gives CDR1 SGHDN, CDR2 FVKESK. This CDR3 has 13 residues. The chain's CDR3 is CASRPSQARGYTF. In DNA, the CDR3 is TGTGCCAGCAGACCGTCCCAAGCTCGGGGCTACACCTTC.

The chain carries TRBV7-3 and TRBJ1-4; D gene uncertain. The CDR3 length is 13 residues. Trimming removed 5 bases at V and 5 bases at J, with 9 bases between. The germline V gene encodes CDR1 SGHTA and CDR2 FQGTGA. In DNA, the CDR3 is TGTGCCAGCAGCGCCTCGGGGAATGAAAAACTGTTTTTT. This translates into CASSASGNEKLFF. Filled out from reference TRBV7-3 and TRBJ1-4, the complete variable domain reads GAGVSQTPSNKVTEKGKYVELRCDPISGHTALYWYRQSLGQGPEFLIYFQGTGAADDSGLPNDRFFAVRPEGSVSTLKIQRTERGDSAVYLCASSASGNEKLFFGSGTQLSVL.

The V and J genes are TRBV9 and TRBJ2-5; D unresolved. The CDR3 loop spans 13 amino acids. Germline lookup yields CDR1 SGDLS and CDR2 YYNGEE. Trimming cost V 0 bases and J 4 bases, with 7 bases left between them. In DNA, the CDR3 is TGTGCCAGCAGCGTAGGCGTACGAGAGACCCAGTACTTC. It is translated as CASSVGVRETQYF.

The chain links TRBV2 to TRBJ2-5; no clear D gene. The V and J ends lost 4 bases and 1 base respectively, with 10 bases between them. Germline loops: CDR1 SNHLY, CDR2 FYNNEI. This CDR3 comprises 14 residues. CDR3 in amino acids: CASSVDLGQETQYF. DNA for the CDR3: TGTGCCAGCAGTGTCGATCTAGGCCAAGAGACCCAGTACTTC.

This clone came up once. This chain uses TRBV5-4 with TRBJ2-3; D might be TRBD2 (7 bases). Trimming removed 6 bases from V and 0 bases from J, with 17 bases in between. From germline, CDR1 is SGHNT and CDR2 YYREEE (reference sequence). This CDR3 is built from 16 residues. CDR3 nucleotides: TGTGCCAGCACCCTGGGAGGGGGGTCCAGCACAGATACGCAGTATTTT. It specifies CASTLGGGSSTDTQYF.

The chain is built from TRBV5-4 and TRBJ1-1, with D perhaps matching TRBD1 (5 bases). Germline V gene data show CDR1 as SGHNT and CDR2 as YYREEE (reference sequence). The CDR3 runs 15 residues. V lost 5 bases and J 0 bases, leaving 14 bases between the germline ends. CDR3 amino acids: CASRPRGGVNTEAFF. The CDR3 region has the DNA TGTGCCAGCAGACCGAGGGGAGGGGTGAACACTGAAGCTTTCTTT.

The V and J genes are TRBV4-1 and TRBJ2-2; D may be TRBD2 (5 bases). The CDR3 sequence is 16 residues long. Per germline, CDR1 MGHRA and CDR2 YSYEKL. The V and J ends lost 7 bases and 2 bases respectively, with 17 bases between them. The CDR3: CASTLWTGINTGELFF. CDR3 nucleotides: TGCGCCAGCACTTTATGGACGGGGATAAACACCGGGGAGCTGTTTTTT.

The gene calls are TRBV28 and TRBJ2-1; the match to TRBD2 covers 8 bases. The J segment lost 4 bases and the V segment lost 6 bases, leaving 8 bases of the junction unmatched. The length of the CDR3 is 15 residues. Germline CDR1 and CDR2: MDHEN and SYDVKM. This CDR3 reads CASSSGTSGYNEQFF. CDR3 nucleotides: TGTGCCAGCAGCTCCGGGACTAGTGGTTACAATGAGCAGTTCTTC.